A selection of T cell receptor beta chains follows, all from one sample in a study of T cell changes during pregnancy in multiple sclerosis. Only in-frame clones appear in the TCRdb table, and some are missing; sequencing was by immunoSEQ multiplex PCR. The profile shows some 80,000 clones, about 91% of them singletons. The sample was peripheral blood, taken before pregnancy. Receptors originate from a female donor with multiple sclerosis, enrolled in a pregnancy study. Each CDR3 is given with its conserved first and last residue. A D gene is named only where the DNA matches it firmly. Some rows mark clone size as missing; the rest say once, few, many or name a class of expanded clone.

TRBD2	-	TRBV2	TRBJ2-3	CASFGPGLAGRHTQYF	TGTGCCAGCTTCGGGCCCGGACTAGCCGGGAGGCATACGCAGTATTTT
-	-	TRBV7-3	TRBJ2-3	CASSFRGTDTQYF	TGTGCCAGCAGCTTTCGGGGCACAGATACGCAGTATTTT
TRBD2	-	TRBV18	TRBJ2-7	CASSPGTSGAYYEQYF	TGTGCCAGCTCACCTGGGACTAGCGGGGCCTATTACGAGCAGTACTTC
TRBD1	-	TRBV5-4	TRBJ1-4	CASSPDRYNEKLFF	TGTGCCAGCAGCCCGGACAGGTATAATGAAAAACTGTTTTTT
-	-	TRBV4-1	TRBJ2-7	CASSHLVGLYYEQYF	TGCGCCAGCAGCCACCTGGTAGGACTATACTACGAGCAGTACTTC
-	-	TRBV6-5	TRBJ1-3	CASRRHHGSGNTIYF	TGTGCCAGCCGGCGGCACCATGGTTCTGGAAACACCATATATTTT
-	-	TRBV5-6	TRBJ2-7	CASSLVAGHSYEQYF	TGTGCCAGCAGCTTGGTGGCAGGGCACTCCTACGAGCAGTACTTC
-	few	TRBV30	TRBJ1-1	CAWSPLEEGLMTFF	TGTGCCTGGAGTCCTTTAGAGGAGGGGTTAATGACTTTCTTT
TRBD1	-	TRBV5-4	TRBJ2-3	CASSSGTGPTDTQYF	TGTGCCAGCAGTTCCGGGACAGGGCCCACAGATACGCAGTATTTT
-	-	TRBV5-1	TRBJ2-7	CASAPGSRYEQYF	TGCGCCAGCGCCCCGGGTAGTAGGTACGAGCAGTACTTC
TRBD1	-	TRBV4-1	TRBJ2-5	CASSQGAGQGGETQYF	TGCGCCAGCAGCCAAGGGGCGGGACAGGGTGGGGAGACCCAGTACTTC
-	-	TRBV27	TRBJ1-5	CASSFRGFNQPQHF	TGTGCCAGCAGTTTCCGGGGATTCAATCAGCCCCAGCATTTT
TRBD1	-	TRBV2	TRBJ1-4	CAGEGGPTNEKLFF	TGTGCCGGGGAAGGGGGCCCAACTAATGAAAAACTGTTTTTT
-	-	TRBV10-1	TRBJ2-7	CASSVGSYEQYF	TGCGCCAGCAGTGTCGGGTCCTACGAGCAGTACTTC
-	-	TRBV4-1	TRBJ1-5	CASSPQGNQPQHF	TGCGCCAGCAGCCCCCAGGGCAATCAGCCCCAGCATTTT
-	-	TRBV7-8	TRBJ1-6	CASSLISVGSSPLHF	TGTGCCAGCAGCTTAATTTCGGTCGGGAGTAGCCCCCTCCACTTT
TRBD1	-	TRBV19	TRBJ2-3	CASSIPDRVGDTQYF	TGTGCCAGTAGTATCCCGGACAGGGTGGGAGATACGCAGTATTTT
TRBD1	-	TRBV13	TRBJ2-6	CASSLGTGNSGANVLTF	TGTGCCAGCAGCTTGGGGACAGGGAACTCTGGGGCCAACGTCCTGACTTTC
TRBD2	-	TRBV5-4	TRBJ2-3	CASVERAGYTDTQYF	TGTGCCAGCGTCGAACGAGCGGGATACACAGATACGCAGTATTTT
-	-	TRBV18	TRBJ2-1	CASSPSGPPGNEQFF	TGTGCCAGCTCACCAAGCGGGCCCCCGGGGAATGAGCAGTTCTTC
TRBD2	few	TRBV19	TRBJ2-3	CASSPIRAGGRTDTQYF	TGTGCCAGTAGTCCTATCCGGGCGGGGGGGCGTACAGATACGCAGTATTTT
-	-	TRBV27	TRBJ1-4	CASSFTGQKLFF	TGTGCCAGCAGTTTTACAGGCCAAAAACTGTTTTTT
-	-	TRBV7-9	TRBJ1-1	CASSAGGFEAFF	TGTGCCAGCAGCGCCGGGGGATTTGAAGCTTTCTTT